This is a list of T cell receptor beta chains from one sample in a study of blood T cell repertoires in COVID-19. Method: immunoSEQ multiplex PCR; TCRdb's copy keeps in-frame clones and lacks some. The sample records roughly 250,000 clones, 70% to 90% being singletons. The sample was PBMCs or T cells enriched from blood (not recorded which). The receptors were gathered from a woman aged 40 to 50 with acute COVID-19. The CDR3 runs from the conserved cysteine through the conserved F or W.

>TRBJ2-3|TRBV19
CASNSIRTSATSTDTQYF
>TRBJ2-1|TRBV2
CASSSSGISSYNEQFF
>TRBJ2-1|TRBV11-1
CASSLGASGRLNEQFF
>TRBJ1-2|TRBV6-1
CASSEAGQGSYGYTF
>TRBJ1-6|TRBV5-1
CASSSGQGSPLHF
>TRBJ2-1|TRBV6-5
CASSYTVSSYNEQFF
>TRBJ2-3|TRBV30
CALTGLDTQYF
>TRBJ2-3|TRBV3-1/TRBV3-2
CASSQWSGGTDTQYF
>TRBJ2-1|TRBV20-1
CSALKMNEQFF
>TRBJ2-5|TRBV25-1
CASSWAGRQETQYF
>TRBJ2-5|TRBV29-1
CSVAPLAVTETQYF
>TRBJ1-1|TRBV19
CASTNILTGNTEAFF
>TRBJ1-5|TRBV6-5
CASSGGVSNQPQHF
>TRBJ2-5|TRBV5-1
CASSTQVLTSHGTQYF
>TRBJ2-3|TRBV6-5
CASSSVTDTQYF
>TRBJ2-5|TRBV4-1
CASSQPGLYREETQYF
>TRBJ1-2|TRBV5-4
CASRPGTGGAPDGYTF
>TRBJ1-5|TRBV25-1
CASSDGQSYSNQPQHF
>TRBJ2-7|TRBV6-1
CASSEVQGAGQYF
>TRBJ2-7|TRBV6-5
CASSYSGQGSYEQYF
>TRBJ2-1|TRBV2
CASSELAVYNEQFF
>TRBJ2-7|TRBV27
CASRSRTGYEQYF
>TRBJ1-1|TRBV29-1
CSVDELGQGNTEAFF
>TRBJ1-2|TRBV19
CASSIRDSNYGYTF
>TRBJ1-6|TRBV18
CASSRGQVNSPLHF
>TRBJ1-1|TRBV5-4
CASSSGQNTEAFF
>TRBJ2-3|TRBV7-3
CASSLMLAPDTQYF
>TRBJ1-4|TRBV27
CASSLSLGETNEKLFF